This T cell receptor beta chain appears in the sequencing data of a study of graft-versus-host responses after intestinal transplantation. Study summary: Isolated intestinal, liver-intestinal, or multivisceral transplants had been given to the recipients. Recipients uniformly received anti-thymocyte globulin induction, followed by tacrolimus and steroids for three to four years. Broader study findings: Detection of GvH clones occurred in recipient marrow, and some had their first appearance in ileum or blood.

A note on this clone: The antigen is unknown.

The repertoire was sequenced with immunoSEQ multiplex PCR; TCRdb's copy has only in-frame clones and lacks some. The table shows 70,000 to 100,000 clones, with about 89% occurring only once. The sequencing here drew on unstimulated CD4+ T cells sorted from spleen or lymph node cells, taken before intestinal transplant. This sequence originates from a human donor who received an intestinal transplant.

CDR3 DNA sequence: TGTGCCAGCAAGCGACAGACCAAACAAAATCAGCCCCAGCATTTT. This encodes CASKRQTKQNQPQHF. V and J are TRBV6-6 and TRBJ1-5; tentatively, D is TRBD1 (5 bases). CDR1 MNHNY and CDR2 SVGAGI come from the germline V gene (reference sequence). The germline V and J ends were trimmed by 7 bases and 4 bases, with 17 bases remaining between them. This CDR3 is 15 amino acids long.